This T cell receptor beta chain comes out of a study of radiation and T cells in renal cell carcinoma (dated by TCRdb to the early 2020s). Background on the whole study: The samples were drawn from a clinical trial, where primary renal cell carcinomas were treated with 15 Gy of stereotactic body radiation therapy and then removed by nephrectomy 4 weeks afterward. TCR beta sequencing covered 50 to 55 samples in total, comprising some 25 tumors and some 27 peripheral blood samples. Across all 50 or so samples, several million unique CDR3 nucleotide sequences, encoding 2,658,974 unique CDR3 amino acid sequences, were identified.

TCR beta libraries were generated from genomic DNA with the immunoSEQ kit, following the manufacturer's recommendations. For library preparation, a first multiplex PCR was performed with proprietary primers, followed by a second PCR in which unique barcodes were added, and bead cleanups were performed after each round. A positive control reaction and a negative control reaction, both provided in the kit, were run with every batch of samples. The final libraries were assessed on an Agilent 4200 TapeStation D1000 ScreenTape, pooled by volume, and quantified by qPCR. An Illumina NextSeq500 fitted with a MidOutput 150-cycle cartridge performed the sequencing, running 156 Read1 cycles and 15 Index1 cycles with the kit's custom primers. The pooled library was loaded at roughly 0.92 pM with a roughly 20% PhiX control spike-in. Per the authors' processing: Vendor-processed data were analyzed in R, with a clonotype defined as all T cells sharing the same CDR3 nucleotide sequence. In the clone abundance analyses, frequencies in each sample were normalized to that sample's 10,000 most abundant clones. Public T cell clones, which averaged fewer than five per sample, were removed prior to analysis. Tumor-enriched and baseline blood-enriched clonotypes were defined by at least a 32-fold difference in abundance between compartments. A beta-binomial differential abundance model was used to identify clonotypes that were expanded or contracted between blood time points. Similarity between tumor and blood repertoires was quantified using the Baroni-Urbani and Buser coefficient, and groups were compared with two-tailed Wilcoxon tests in R. In TCRdb, the immuneACCESS table is reduced to in-frame sequences with V and J assigned. These tables do not hold every clone; where another copy was compared, an unresolved V gene accounts for under half, and the others remain unexplained. V, J and clone size were drawn from that table, and D and trimming were deduced from the DNA. The sample table records 130,000 to 150,000 clones; about 85% of these occur just once. The top ten clonotypes cover around 4.1% of the sample.

What the research found in general, with its limitations: The single-armed trial design could not address effects of radiation dose or scheduling on the TCR repertoire. Top tumor clonotypes rose in blood from baseline to 2 weeks post-radiation, then contracted by 4 weeks, suggesting transient expansion of tumor-resident clones. No pretreatment tumor biopsies were available, so the baseline intratumoral presence of clonotypes could not be determined. Changes in the blood repertoire were not tracked past 4 weeks after treatment.

The time point label here, explained by the study, means: baseline pretreatment blood. The sample's treatment or condition label, in plain terms: 15 Gy SBRT to primary tumor, nephrectomy 4 weeks later. To follow tumor-enriched clonotypes, peripheral blood was collected serially from radiation-treated patients at baseline and again at 2 weeks and 4 weeks after SBRT. Every patient had renal cell carcinoma of clear cell pathology. The QIAamp DNA Blood Mini Kit (Qiagen) was used to prepare genomic DNA for TCR sequencing. Only samples passing all quality control checks were included in the analyses. Comments on this clone: Which antigen it targets is not known. It has no much larger one-base neighbor in the sample; base qualities were not kept.

From its cysteine to its phenylalanine, the CDR3 spans 14 amino acids. CDR3 DNA only is kept here, 42 bases in frame from base 1. Via the germline V gene (reference sequence), CDR1 is SGHNT and CDR2 YYREEE. V is shortened by 4 bases, J by 4 bases, and the region joining them spans 14 bases. This chain joins TRBV5-4 to TRBJ1-1; a confident D gene designation cannot be given. This sequence originates from a woman aged 65 to 85 with renal cell carcinoma. Sequenced material: blood, taken from a patient whose treatment included radiotherapy and nephrectomy. The nucleotide sequence is TGTGCCAGCAGCCCCCGAGGGCCGGCCACTGAAGCTTTCTTT. Translated, it gives CASSPRGPATEAFF.